These 18 T cell receptor beta chains share one sample of origin, sequenced in a study of spatial heterogeneity in lung cancer. The time point here: sample taken at primary tumor resection. The antigens these receptors bind are not known. MiXCR, applied by TCRdb to the 5' RACE reads, yields one record per CDR3 protein. The profile shows some 2,300 distinct CDR3 sequences, around 23% of them singletons. Findings and limits, study-wide: One measure, the expanded intratumoral alpha and beta TCR count, tracked tumor mutation counts.

Sequenced here: lung tumor tissue, sampled at surgery. The receptor set was obtained from a male donor with early-stage non-small cell lung cancer.

By share of the sample, this clonotype is medium-sized. This beta chain slipped into a library made for alpha chains as a stray read, so its size is not meaningful. The chain is built from TRBV20-1 and TRBJ2-2, with D perhaps TRBD1 (5 bases). V lost 7 bases, J lost 5 bases, and 14 bases lay in between. This CDR3 is 13 amino acids long. CDR1 is DFQATT and CDR2 is SNEGSKA in the germline V gene (reference sequence). The CDR3 loop is CSGGHHTTGELFF. Here the CDR3 DNA reads TGCAGTGGCGGACACCATACTACCGGGGAGCTGTTTTTT.

This clonotype qualifies as large. A library made for alpha chains picked up this beta chain off target, so its size means little. The J gene is TRBJ2-2, the V gene TRBV2; D not certain. CDR3 size: 13 residues. Between the trimmed V and J ends, which lost 4 bases and 1 base, there was a span of 4 bases. Germline lookup yields CDR1 SNHLY and CDR2 FYNNEI. This chain's CDR3 is CASSAQNTGELFF. For the CDR3, the DNA is TGTGCCAGCAGTGCCCAGAACACCGGGGAGCTGTTTTTT.

This clonotype was counted between two and nine times. The library was designed around alpha chains, so this beta chain is a stray read whose abundance carries little weight. V gene TRBV11-2 combines with J gene TRBJ1-4; D ambiguous. Germline V gives CDR1 SGHAT, CDR2 FQNNGV. The V gene lost 5 bases and the J gene lost 3 bases, with 13 bases spanning the gap. The CDR3 has 15 amino acids. CDR3 amino acids: CASSPSMGSNEKLFF. Here the CDR3 DNA reads TGTGCCAGCAGCCCGAGCATGGGATCTAATGAAAAACTGTTTTTT.

This clonotype was observed once. This beta chain was picked up by a library intended for alpha chains and is off target, so its count carries little meaning. The CDR3 region has the DNA TGCGCCAGCAGCCAGGCGGACGGCTACAGCACAGATACGCAGTATTTT. Protein: CASSQADGYSTDTQYF. The chain links TRBV4-1 to TRBJ2-3; no clear D gene. Trimming removed 3 bases from V and 0 bases from J, with 13 bases in between. CDR1 is MGHRA and CDR2 is YSYEKL in the germline V gene. The CDR3 is made up of 16 amino acids.

This clonotype was counted a few times. This beta chain slipped into a library made for alpha chains as a stray read, so its size is not meaningful. The chain combines TRBV28 with TRBJ2-7; 10 bases agree with TRBD1. V lost 3 bases and J lost 5; bases outside the gene matches: 4. CDR3 length: 14 residues. Germline V CDR1 and CDR2: MDHEN, SYDVKM. CDR3 in DNA: TGTGCCAGCAGTTTTGGGACAGGGGTCCACGAGCAGTACTTC. Translated, it gives CASSFGTGVHEQYF. The variable domain in full, completed from reference TRBV28 and TRBJ2-7, reads DVKVTQSSRYLVKRTGEKVFLECVQDMDHENMFWYRQDPGLGLRLIYFSYDVKMKEKGDIPEGYSVSREKKERFSLILESASTNQTSMYLCASSFGTGVHEQYFGPGTRLTVT.

On this clonotype: Since it is a stray read in a library aimed at alpha chains, this beta chain has a size that is not meaningful. This rearrangement joins TRBV6-1 to TRBJ1-1; no definite D call. Germline CDR1 and CDR2: MNHNS and SASEGT. The CDR3 length is 14 residues. V lost 1 base, J lost 3 bases, and 9 bases lay in between. Here the CDR3 DNA reads TGTGCCAGCAGTGAAGAGGAAGAGGACACTGAAGCTTTCTTT. Its translation: CASSEEEEDTEAFF.

Many counts were recorded for this clonotype. The library was built for alpha chains, so this beta chain is an off-target read and its size means little. This chain links TRBV20-1 with TRBJ2-1; perhaps TRBD2 as D (6 bases). Germline V CDR1 and CDR2: DFQATT, SNEGSKA (reference sequence). The V end was cut by 3 bases, the J end by 6 bases, with 9 bases between. This CDR3 region has 12 residues. The CDR3 region is CSASRRGNEQFF. CDR3 DNA sequence: TGCAGTGCTAGCCGGAGGGGCAATGAGCAGTTCTTC.

Many counts were recorded for this clonotype. This beta chain appears as a stray read in a library generated for alpha chains; its size is not informative. This chain joins TRBV27 and TRBJ2-7, with D possibly TRBD1 on 5 matching bases. The V and J ends lost 2 bases and 0 bases respectively, with 14 bases between them. This CDR3 is built from 16 residues. In germline, CDR1 is MNHEY, CDR2 SMNVEV (reference sequence). CDR3 in DNA: TGTGCCAGCAGTTTAGCCTTCACAGGCAGCTCCTACGAGCAGTACTTC. This translates into CASSLAFTGSSYEQYF.

On this clonotype itself: This may stem from a read error, because a much larger clone lies one nucleotide away. With the library built for alpha chains, this beta chain is off target and its frequency is not meaningful. J is TRBJ1-1 and V is TRBV4-2; 7 nucleotides agree with TRBD1. CDR3 length equals 14 residues. CDR1 is LGHNA and CDR2 is YNFKEQ in the germline V gene. The V segment lost 4 bases and the J segment 1 base; nucleotides outside the gene matches: 3. The DNA of the CDR3 is TGTGCCAGCAGCCGAGGGACAGCGAACACTGAAGCTTTCTTT. Its protein product is CASSRGTANTEAFF.

Turning to this clonotype: This beta chain is an off-target read within a library intended for alpha chains, so its frequency means little. The chain is built from TRBV9 and TRBJ1-2; 8 nucleotides line up with TRBD1. The V segment lost 3 bases and the J segment 8 bases; nucleotides outside the gene matches: 15. There are 16 residues in the CDR3. Germline loops: CDR1 SGDLS, CDR2 YYNGEE. The CDR3: CASSATGATGVFGYTF. In DNA form, the CDR3 reads TGTGCCAGCAGCGCGACAGGGGCCACGGGCGTCTTCGGCTACACCTTC.

This clonotype was seen a handful of times. This beta chain is off target for a library built for alpha chains, so its abundance means little. The gene calls are TRBV7-9 and TRBJ2-2; D is ambiguous. Trimming pared 1 base from V and 5 bases from J, leaving 5 bases between. The CDR3 length is 13 residues. CDR1 is SEHNR and CDR2 is FQNEAQ in the germline V gene (reference sequence). The CDR3 nucleotides are TGTGCCAGCAGCTTAGACGGGACCGGGGAGCTGTTTTTT. Translated, it gives CASSLDGTGELFF.

At least ten counts were recorded for this clonotype. This beta chain is a stray read from a library made for alpha chains; its abundance is not meaningful. The chain recombines TRBV2 with TRBJ1-2, with 8 bases matching TRBD1. This CDR3 comprises 15 residues. Unmatched junction bases numbered 8, after V lost 4 bases and J lost 4 bases. Germline assignment: CDR1 SNHLY and CDR2 FYNNEI. Here the CDR3 DNA reads TGTGCCAGCAGTGCTTGGACAGGGAAAGGCTATGGCTACACCTTC. Its translation: CASSAWTGKGYGYTF.

This clonotype occurred a few times. Found in a library prepared for alpha chains, this beta chain is an off-target read, and its abundance has little meaning. The V call is TRBV5-4, the J call TRBJ2-2; D gene unclear. Germline V gives CDR1 SGHNT, CDR2 YYREEE (reference sequence). The CDR3 contains 16 residues. With 5 bases removed from V and 4 bases from J, the gap between germline ends came to 18 bases. The CDR3 DNA is TGTGCCAGCAGTAGAGCCGGAACTGACGGCACCGGGGAGCTGTTTTTT. Its protein is CASSRAGTDGTGELFF.

This clonotype qualifies as medium-sized (0.01 to 0.1%). With the library built for alpha chains, this beta chain is off target and its frequency is not meaningful. The chain combines TRBV20-1 with TRBJ1-4, with a tentative D call TRBD1 (5 bases). Trimming took off 5 bases at V and 6 bases at J, with 13 bases between the two ends. The CDR3 spans 13 residues. Germline V gene lookup returns CDR1 DFQATT and CDR2 SNEGSKA (reference sequence). The CDR3, as DNA: TGCAGTGCTCTTCTTGGGGCGGATGAAAAACTGTTTTTT. It is translated as CSALLGADEKLFF.

Comment on this clonotype: This beta chain is an unintended read in a library built for alpha chains; its size means little. V is TRBV3-1 and J is TRBJ1-1; TRBD1 matches 11 bases. Trimming took 5 bases from V and 2 from J; bases not matched to a gene: 4. CDR3 length: 15 amino acids. Germline V gives CDR1 LGHDT, CDR2 YNNKEL (reference sequence). The CDR3 region is CASSSRTGGNTEAFF. The CDR3 region has the DNA TGTGCCAGCAGCTCCAGGACAGGGGGCAACACTGAAGCTTTCTTT.

Comments on this clonotype: This beta chain is off target for a library built for alpha chains, so its abundance means little. The chain is built from TRBV20-1 and TRBJ1-1; D remains unclear. V lost 0 bases to trimming and J lost 0 bases, with 14 bases between them. The CDR3 runs to 16 residues. In germline, CDR1 is DFQATT, CDR2 SNEGSKA (reference sequence). The CDR3, as DNA: TGCAGTGCTAGAGATAGGTTTAGACACCTGAACACTGAAGCTTTCTTT. It translates to CSARDRFRHLNTEAFF.

In the case of this clonotype: A library prepared for alpha chains yielded this beta chain as an off-target read; its size is of little meaning. The chain joins TRBV7-9 to TRBJ1-4; 9 bases line up with TRBD1. The V gene's germline CDR1 is SEHNR and CDR2 FQNEAQ (reference sequence). The V segment lost 1 base and the J segment 6 bases; nucleotides outside the gene matches: 6. The CDR3 runs 16 residues. The CDR3 loop is CASSLVWTGEDEKLFF. CDR3 in DNA: TGTGCCAGCAGCTTAGTCTGGACAGGGGAGGATGAAAAACTGTTTTTT.

Turning to this clonotype: A library prepared for alpha chains yielded this beta chain as an off-target read; its size is of little meaning. The chain combines TRBV4-1 with TRBJ1-6, with D hard to call. CDR1 and CDR2 (germline): MGHRA, YSYEKL. V was shortened by 0 bases and J by 9 bases, with 6 bases between the two germline ends. CDR3 length: 13 amino acids. The CDR3 DNA reads as TGCGCCAGCAGCCAAGACTTGGTTTCACCCCTCCACTTT. Its translation: CASSQDLVSPLHF.